This section outlines one TCR beta chain sequence together with its context. Going by frequency, this clonotype is medium-sized (0.01 to 0.1%); no count is logged. Its antigen is currently not known. A Human TCR Profiling Kit was used to prepare UMI-labeled 5' RACE TCRbeta libraries. Every TCRbeta library was prepared in parallel with an identical number of PCR cycles. As for the authors' bioinformatics: Between roughly 3,000 and 18,000 functional CDR3beta clonotypes were contained in each TCRbeta library. MIGEC 1.2.9 was used for UMI extraction and consensus assembly, with at least three reads per UMI being required. In-frame CDR3beta repertoires were extracted with MiXCR 3.0.3. Each sample was downsampled to 42,000 randomly selected UMIs before diversity metrics were computed in VDJtools 1.2.1. For the top 3,000 clones of each sample pair, the repertoire overlap metrics D, R and F2 were calculated in VDJtools. The reads went through TCRdb reprocessing, and each CDR3 protein sequence gets one entry with no DNA. TCRdb, rather than the study authors, made the V and J calls. The table for this sample lists roughly 3,000 distinct CDR3 sequences. The ten biggest clones cover roughly a third of the sample.

This specimen belongs to a study of human CD8 memory T cell subsets (dated by TCRdb to 2020 to 2021). Background on the whole study: TCRbeta repertoires of stem-like (TSTEM), progenitor exhausted-like (TPEX) and effector memory CD8+ T cell subsets were compared to assess their clonal relationships. TCRbeta repertoires were obtained from a handful of donors, each contributing TSTEM, TPEX and effector memory subsets.

Inclusive of the bounding cysteine and phenylalanine, the CDR3 is 17 residues long. The DNA is not on file. In the germline V gene, CDR1 corresponds to LGHNA and CDR2 to YSLEER. What the study reported, not specific to this receptor: Based on Chao1 estimates, TSTEM subsets appeared to have greater repertoire diversity than TPEX subsets, which may reflect a broader range of specificities. Only TCRbeta chains were sequenced, and the repertoire comparisons were based on about six donors and tested using paired t-tests with Bonferroni correction. TSTEM and TPEX subsets showed similarly high normalized Shannon-Wiener diversity, whereas effector memory subsets were comparatively less diverse. The stem-like TSTEM and TPEX subsets each shared clonotypes with effector memory cells, but the TSTEM and TPEX repertoires had minimal overlap with each other, suggesting distinct antigen spectra.

Density gradient separation was used to isolate peripheral blood mononuclear cells from buffy coats of healthy donors. The study enriched total CD8+ T cells through negative magnetic separation using EasySep or MojoSort CD8+ T cell isolation kits. For each subset, total RNA was extracted using an RNeasy Mini Kit from duplicate vials of some 150,000 sorted CD8+ T cells. PBMCs were used either fresh or after cryopreservation in fetal bovine serum containing roughly 10% DMSO. Fluorescence-activated cell sorting on a FACSAria III was used to sort the CD8+ T cell subsets to purity. This chain is built from TRBV4-3 and TRBJ1-2; TCRdb's D call, TRBD1, is unchecked because there is no DNA. This TCR was recovered from a human donor in good health. Sequencing was performed on CD8+ T cells from PBMCs. The CDR3 protein sequence reads: CASSQDWSGGASYGYTF.